The rows below give T cell receptor beta chains drawn from one sample of a study of T cells after posttransplantation cyclophosphamide. Here immunoSEQ multiplex PCR was the method, and the copy in TCRdb shows in-frame clones only, minus some. Among more than 15,000 clones listed, around 86% were seen once. The sequencing used PBMCs, collected after an allogeneic stem cell transplant with a calcineurin inhibitor and methotrexate. Every receptor here comes from a male patient in his forties or fifties who received an allogeneic stem cell transplant from an unrelated donor, was CMV-positive, and had chronic GVHD only. Some T cells may be graft donor cells. Each CDR3 is given with its conserved first and last residue. D genes are given only for firm matches. A row's size may be missing; if present it is once, few, many or a size class.

j_gene	d_gene	abundance	v_gene	CDR3aa	CDR3nt
TRBJ2-1	TRBD1	.	TRBV6-1	CASSGGNRGRDEQFF	TGTGCCAGCAGTGGAGGGAACAGGGGGCGGGATGAGCAGTTCTTC
TRBJ2-7	TRBD1	few	TRBV5-8	CASRRGQVYSYEQYF	TGTGCCAGCAGAAGGGGACAGGTTTACTCCTACGAGCAGTACTTC
TRBJ1-1	TRBD1	.	TRBV4-1	CASSQEGPGGWNTEAFF	TGCGCCAGCAGCCAAGAAGGCCCAGGGGGCTGGAACACTGAAGCTTTCTTT
TRBJ2-7	TRBD2	once	TRBV28	CASSPSGSRSYEQYF	TGTGCCAGCAGTCCTAGCGGGAGCAGGTCCTACGAGCAGTACTTC
TRBJ1-3	.	.	TRBV12-5	CASGLVAGSGLSSGNTIYF	TGTGCTAGTGGTTTGGTCGCAGGGTCCGGGTTGAGCTCTGGAAACACCATATATTTT
TRBJ1-1	TRBD1	.	TRBV6-4	CARWTGTGVTEAFF	TGTGCCAGATGGACAGGGACGGGGGTCACTGAAGCTTTCTTT
TRBJ2-2	.	.	TRBV9	CASSVEGGAGELFF	TGTGCCAGCAGCGTCGAGGGGGGGGCCGGGGAGCTGTTTTTT
TRBJ2-2	TRBD2	few	TRBV4-3	CASSQSPGGAGELFF	TGCGCCAGCAGCCAATCCCCGGGGGGAGCCGGGGAGCTGTTTTTT
TRBJ2-7	.	.	TRBV19	CASGTGLEQYF	TGTGCCAGTGGGACGGGACTTGAGCAGTACTTC
TRBJ2-5	TRBD2	.	TRBV19	CASSIEGRGTSGQKTQYF	TGTGCCAGTAGTATAGAAGGAAGGGGGACTAGCGGACAGAAGACCCAGTACTTC
TRBJ2-7	TRBD1	.	TRBV7-2	CASRTGGIDEQYF	TGTGCCAGCAGGACAGGGGGAATTGACGAGCAGTACTTC
TRBJ2-3	.	.	TRBV25-1	CASSEWQGPDTQYF	TGTGCCAGCAGTGAATGGCAGGGGCCGGATACGCAGTATTTT
TRBJ2-3	TRBD2	.	TRBV10-2	CASSRLAGGTDTQYF	TGCGCCAGCAGTCGGCTAGCGGGGGGCACAGATACGCAGTATTTT
TRBJ2-7	.	.	TRBV18	CASSSEGAVSYEQYF	TGTGCCAGCTCATCGGAGGGAGCGGTCTCCTACGAGCAGTACTTC
TRBJ2-7	.	.	TRBV5-1	CASGKGDPSYEQYF	TGCGCCAGCGGTAAAGGAGACCCCTCCTACGAGCAGTACTTC
TRBJ2-7	TRBD2	.	TRBV27	CASSSRTSSGEQYF	TGTGCCAGCAGTTCCCGGACTAGCTCTGGCGAGCAGTACTTC
TRBJ2-3	TRBD2	.	TRBV13	CASSSVAGGPTDTQYF	TGTGCCAGCAGCTCAGTAGCGGGAGGGCCCACAGATACGCAGTATTTT
TRBJ2-7	TRBD1	.	TRBV10-3	CAIRPGQGSFEQYF	TGTGCCATTAGACCGGGACAGGGTTCGTTCGAGCAGTACTTC
TRBJ1-1	TRBD1	few	TRBV19	CASSTGQSAGNTEAFF	TGTGCCAGTAGTACGGGACAGTCGGCGGGAAACACTGAAGCTTTCTTT
TRBJ1-4	TRBD1	.	TRBV6-5	CASSYAGTGAEKLFF	TGTGCCAGCAGTTACGCAGGGACAGGGGCCGAAAAACTGTTTTTT
TRBJ2-1	.	.	TRBV19	CASSIGPGTRSYNEQFF	TGTGCCAGTAGTATAGGGCCGGGGACACGCTCCTACAATGAGCAGTTCTTC
TRBJ1-2	.	.	TRBV5-4	CASSLGGTSYGYTF	TGTGCCAGCAGCTTGGGGGGTACTAGCTATGGCTACACCTTC
TRBJ2-6	.	.	TRBV14	CASSQVGVEANVLTF	TGTGCCAGCAGCCAAGTCGGGGTTGAGGCCAACGTCCTGACTTTC
TRBJ2-2	.	.	TRBV6-1	CASSFSGTGELFF	TGTGCCAGCAGTTTCTCGGGTACCGGGGAGCTGTTTTTT
TRBJ1-1	TRBD1	.	TRBV6-1	CASLTGTGFREAFF	TGTGCCAGTCTAACCGGGACAGGCTTTCGGGAAGCTTTCTTT
TRBJ2-7	.	once	TRBV29-1	CSVEEGRGLAYEQYF	TGCAGCGTTGAAGAAGGCCGGGGTCTGGCCTACGAGCAGTACTTC
TRBJ1-2	TRBD1	.	TRBV11-3	CASSSGQGNYGYTF	TGTGCCAGCAGCTCAGGACAGGGTAACTATGGCTACACCTTC
TRBJ2-3	.	.	TRBV5-8	CASSLGRATDTQYF	TGTGCCAGCAGCTTGGGGAGGGCCACAGATACGCAGTATTTT
TRBJ1-2	.	.	TRBV27	CASSLVAGSQYGYTF	TGTGCCAGCAGTTTAGTTGCGGGAAGTCAGTATGGCTACACCTTC
TRBJ1-1	.	.	TRBV6-5	CASSSDRPPEAFF	TGTGCCAGCAGTTCTGACAGGCCCCCTGAAGCTTTCTTT
TRBJ2-2	.	.	TRBV9	CASSVGWNTGELFF	TGTGCCAGCAGCGTCGGTTGGAACACCGGGGAGCTGTTTTTT
TRBJ2-5	TRBD1	few	TRBV27	CASRRTGWETQYF	TGTGCCAGCAGACGGACAGGGTGGGAGACCCAGTACTTC
TRBJ2-7	TRBD1	.	TRBV7-9	CASTGQGLSSYEQYF	TGTGCCAGCACCGGACAGGGCCTTAGCTCCTACGAGCAGTACTTC
TRBJ2-5	.	.	TRBV7-9	CASSRIRGQGETQYF	TGTGCCAGCAGCCGGATTCGGGGTCAAGGAGAGACCCAGTACTTC
TRBJ1-2	TRBD1	.	TRBV29-1	CSVGQGAYGYTF	TGCAGCGTTGGACAGGGGGCCTATGGCTACACCTTC
TRBJ2-5	.	once	TRBV2	CASSVGPQETQYF	TGTGCCAGCAGTGTGGGGCCCCAAGAGACCCAGTACTTC
TRBJ2-1	.	.	TRBV28	CASRVLAYYNEQFF	TGTGCCAGCAGGGTCCTAGCATATTACAATGAGCAGTTCTTC
TRBJ2-7	.	.	TRBV5-1	CASSRGSRREQYF	TGCGCCAGCAGCCGAGGGTCAAGGCGCGAGCAGTACTTC
TRBJ2-3	TRBD2	.	TRBV27	CASSLSGFSGARTDTQYF	TGTGCCAGCAGTTTATCGGGATTTAGCGGGGCCCGCACAGATACGCAGTATTTT
TRBJ1-1	.	.	TRBV18	CASSPPAGGATEAFF	TGTGCCAGCTCACCACCCGCAGGAGGGGCCACTGAAGCTTTCTTT
TRBJ2-1	.	.	TRBV28	CASSLRDGSSYNEQFF	TGTGCCAGCAGTTTGCGGGACGGAAGCTCCTACAATGAGCAGTTCTTC